One and the same sample provided the 11 T cell receptor beta chains below, sequenced in a study of T-cell memory formation after mild COVID-19. A single record per CDR3 protein comes from TCRdb applying MiXCR to the 5' RACE reads. This table holds 350,000 to 500,000 distinct CDR3 sequences, around 22% found once. Sequenced: PBMCs or a T cell subset sorted from them (not recorded which). The source of these receptors is an adult woman who had mild COVID-19 (a few samples of this study predate the infection). Cell type and time point are not known.

The genes are TRBV6-5 and TRBJ1-1, with 7 positions matching TRBD1. V trimming: 2 bases; J trimming: 0 bases; junction bases outside the gene matches: 6. CDR1 and CDR2 (germline): MNHEY, SVGAGI. The CDR3 runs to 16 residues. In DNA form, the CDR3 reads TGTGCCAGCAGTTACGCAGTGGGACAGATGAACACTGAAGCTTTCTTT. It codes for CASSYAVGQMNTEAFF.

This clonotype was recorded a few times. The genes are TRBV7-9 and TRBJ1-5, with D uncertain. This CDR3 region has 15 residues. The germline gives CDR1 SEHNR, CDR2 FQNEAQ (reference sequence). Between the trimmed V and J ends, which lost 5 bases and 2 bases, there was a span of 13 bases. CDR3 protein: CASSPSGVGNQPQHF. The CDR3 coding sequence is TGTGCCAGCAGCCCTAGCGGGGTCGGCAATCAGCCCCAGCATTTT.

The rearrangement uses TRBV7-6 and TRBJ2-1; the D gene could be TRBD1 or TRBD2 (5 bases each). Germline V gene lookup returns CDR1 SGHVS and CDR2 FNYEAQ. The CDR3 sequence is 16 residues long. Trimming left V 2 bases short and J 8 bases short, with 19 bases between. The CDR3 sequence is CASSLYMGPRSDEQFF. The CDR3 coding sequence is TGTGCCAGCAGCTTATACATGGGACCGCGGTCGGATGAGCAGTTCTTC. Looking up the rest from reference TRBV7-6 and TRBJ2-1 gives the full variable domain: GAGVSQSPRYKVTKRGQDVALRCDPISGHVSLYWYRQALGQGPEFLTYFNYEAQQDKSGLPNDRFSAERPEGSISTLTIQRTEQRDSAMYRCASSLYMGPRSDEQFFGPGTRLTVL.

The chain is built from TRBV6-2 or TRBV6-3 and TRBJ2-7; D is possibly TRBD1 (6 bases). Between the trimmed V and J ends, which lost 5 bases and 2 bases, there was a span of 16 bases. The CDR3 is 15 residues long. Germline CDR1 reads MNHEY; CDR2 reads SVGEGT. The CDR3 coding sequence is TGTGCCAGCAGTCGCGGACAGTCCTCCGCCTACGAGCAGTACTTC. It specifies CASSRGQSSAYEQYF.

The rearrangement links TRBV24-1 to TRBJ2-5, with 8 bases lining up with TRBD1. V gave up 3 bases and J gave up 5 bases; unmatched junction bases: 10. The CDR3 consists of 16 residues. Germline V gene data show CDR1 as KGHDR and CDR2 as SFDVKD. CDR3 sequence reads: CATSDPPAGGKETQYF. Written as DNA, the CDR3 is TGTGCCACCAGTGATCCCCCGGCAGGGGGCAAGGAGACCCAGTACTTC.

J is TRBJ2-7 and V is TRBV19; 11 nucleotides agree with TRBD1. Unmatched junction bases numbered 9, after V lost 4 bases and J lost 7 bases. The CDR3 runs 15 residues. Germline V CDR1 and CDR2: LNHDA, SQIVND (reference sequence). CDR3 sequence (DNA): TGTGCCAGTAGTACGATCGGGACAGGGGGAAGGGAGCAGTACTTC. It yields the protein CASSTIGTGGREQYF.

V is TRBV4-1 and J is TRBJ1-1; D is possibly TRBD1 (6 bases). V gave up 2 bases and J gave up 1 base, with 17 bases separating them. Germline CDR1 is MGHRA and CDR2 is YSYEKL. The CDR3 spans 17 residues. The CDR3 loop reads CASSQTVIRGPNTEAFF. DNA of the CDR3: TGCGCCAGCAGCCAAACCGTTATACGGGGGCCGAACACTGAAGCTTTCTTT.

This clonotype was observed a few times. This chain connects TRBV24-1 to TRBJ2-7, with D perhaps assigned TRBD1 or TRBD2 (5 bases each). The V end was cut by 0 bases, the J end by 6 bases, with 8 bases between. Looked up from germline, CDR1 is KGHDR and CDR2 is SFDVKD. The CDR3 contains 13 residues. The CDR3 reads CATSDLNGAEQYF. In nucleotides, the CDR3 is TGTGCCACCAGTGATTTGAACGGGGCCGAGCAGTACTTC.

V and J are TRBV12-3 or TRBV12-4 and TRBJ1-6, with TRBD1 matching 7 bases. The CDR3 loop spans 15 amino acids. Unmatched junction bases numbered 7, after V lost 5 bases and J lost 6 bases. The CDR3 region is CASSLRQGINSPLHF. CDR3 bases: TGTGCCAGCAGTCTTAGACAGGGAATTAATTCACCCCTCCACTTT.

This chain joins TRBV7-9 and TRBJ2-7; weak D call: TRBD2 (5 bases). The CDR3 spans 12 residues. Deletions cut 4 bases from V and 6 bases from J, with 10 bases between. In germline, CDR1 is SEHNR, CDR2 FQNEAQ (reference sequence). The CDR3 sequence is CASSSLDFEQYF. The CDR3 DNA is TGTGCCAGCAGCTCCTTGGACTTCGAGCAGTACTTC. The full variable domain, rest sourced from reference TRBV7-9 and TRBJ2-7, is DTGVSQNPRHKITKRGQNVTFRCDPISEHNRLYWYRQTLGQGPEFLTYFQNEAQLEKSRLLSDRFSAERPKGSFSTLEIQRTEQGDSAMYLCASSSLDFEQYFGPGTRLTVT.

V and J are TRBV7-6 and TRBJ1-2; D unclear. Trimming left V 8 bases short and J 9 bases short, with 19 bases between. Germline-derived CDR1 and CDR2 are SGHVS and FNYEAQ. CDR3 size: 13 residues. The CDR3, as DNA: TGTGCCAGCTCTCCCGGCCCGCTGGGTAGCTACACCTTC. Translating it yields CASSPGPLGSYTF.